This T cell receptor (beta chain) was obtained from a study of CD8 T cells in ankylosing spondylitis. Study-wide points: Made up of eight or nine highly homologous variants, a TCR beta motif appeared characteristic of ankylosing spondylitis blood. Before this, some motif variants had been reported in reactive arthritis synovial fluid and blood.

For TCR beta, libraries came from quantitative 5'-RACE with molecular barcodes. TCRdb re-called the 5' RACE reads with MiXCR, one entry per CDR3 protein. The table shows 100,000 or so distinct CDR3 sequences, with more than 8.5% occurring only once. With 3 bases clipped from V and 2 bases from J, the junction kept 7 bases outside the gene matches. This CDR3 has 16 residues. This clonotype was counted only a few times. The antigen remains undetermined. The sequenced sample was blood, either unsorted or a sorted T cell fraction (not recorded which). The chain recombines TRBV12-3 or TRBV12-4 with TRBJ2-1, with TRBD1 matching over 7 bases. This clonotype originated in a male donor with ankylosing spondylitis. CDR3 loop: CASSFVGQEAYNEQFF. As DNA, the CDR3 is TGTGCCAGCAGTTTTGTAGGACAGGAGGCCTACAATGAGCAGTTCTTC.